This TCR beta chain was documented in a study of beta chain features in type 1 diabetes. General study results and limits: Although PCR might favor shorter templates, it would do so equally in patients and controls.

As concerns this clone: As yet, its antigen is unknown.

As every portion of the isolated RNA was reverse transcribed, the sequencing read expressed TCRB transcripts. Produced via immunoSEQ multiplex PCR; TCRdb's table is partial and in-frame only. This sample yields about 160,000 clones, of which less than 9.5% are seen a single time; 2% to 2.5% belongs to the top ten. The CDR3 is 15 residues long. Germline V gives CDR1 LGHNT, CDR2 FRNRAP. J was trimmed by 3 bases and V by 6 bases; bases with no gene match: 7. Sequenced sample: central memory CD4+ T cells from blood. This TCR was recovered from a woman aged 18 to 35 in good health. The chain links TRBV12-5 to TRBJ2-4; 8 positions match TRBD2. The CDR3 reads CASGSGGPGKNIQYF. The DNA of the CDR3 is TGTGCTAGTGGATCGGGGGGGCCTGGCAAAAACATTCAGTACTTC.